This TCR beta chain was captured by sequencing in a study of PD-1 blockade in classical Hodgkin lymphoma. Every patient was affected by relapse after autologous stem cell transplantation, while exposure to brentuximab vedotin was not uniform. Study-wide findings and caveats: Patients with a complete response exhibited baseline diversity comparable to newly diagnosed patients. Newly diagnosed patients had baseline TCR diversity that was reportedly lower than that of healthy donors.

CDR1 and CDR2 from the germline V gene are SGDLS and YYNGEE. The CDR3 loop spans 15 amino acids. On this clone itself: No antigen is known for it. One junction end disagrees with the germline gene, perhaps due to a read error.

The table came from immunoSEQ multiplex PCR; TCRdb's copy has only in-frame clones and leaves some out. The sample carries 95,000 to 100,000 clones, around 89% recorded once. The source is a human donor with classical Hodgkin lymphoma. The material was peripheral blood mononuclear cells (PBMCs), obtained before the second cycle of nivolumab. The chain is built from TRBV9 and TRBJ1-1, with D unresolved. CDR3 sequence (DNA): TGTGCCAGCACCGTATTAACGGCCATGAACACTGAAGCTTTCTTT. The encoded protein is CASTVLTAMNTEAFF.